This TCR beta chain was obtained from a study of blood T cell repertoires in COVID-19. Study-wide background: Acute-phase and convalescent COVID-19 samples originated in the United States, Italy and Spain. The cDNA or gDNA used as material had been derived from T cells, B-cell-depleted T cells, or PBMCs.

Per the study methods: Amplifying reference gene primers gave estimates of nucleated cell counts. Only in-frame clones appear in the TCRdb table, and some are missing; sequencing was by immunoSEQ multiplex PCR. The DNA gave D and trimming, while V, J and clone size come from that table. The data hold about 16,000 clones, with roughly 92% observed a single time. With 2 bases removed from V and 7 bases from J, the gap between germline ends came to 11 bases. Germline V gene data show CDR1 as MNHEY and CDR2 as SVGEGT. This CDR3 has 13 residues. The rearrangement uses TRBV6-2 or TRBV6-3 and TRBJ1-2; the D is unclear. This TCR derives from a human donor with active COVID-19. The donor label of this sample is uncertain. The sample was peripheral blood. The CDR3 region is CASSYRESGGYTF. The CDR3 nucleotides are TGTGCCAGCAGTTACCGGGAGTCGGGTGGCTACACCTTC.